This T cell receptor (beta chain) emerged from a study of T cells after posttransplantation cyclophosphamide. Treatment was busulfan-fludarabine conditioning, a marrow graft, and cyclophosphamide on days +3 and +4. Per the germline V gene, CDR1 is MNHNS and CDR2 is SASEGT. The CDR3 sequence is 13 residues long. V was shortened by 6 bases and J by 8 bases, with 14 bases between the two germline ends. The method was immunoSEQ multiplex PCR; TCRdb's version includes in-frame clones alone and lacks a portion of them. The sample contains more than 4,000 clones, over 70% of which appear only once. The chain has TRBV6-1 and TRBJ2-1, with D perhaps TRBD2 (6 bases). This receptor was identified in a male patient aged 45-60 years who received an allogeneic stem cell transplant from a related donor and was CMV-positive. Some T cells may possibly be graft donor cells. This sample comprised PBMCs, obtained after allogeneic stem cell transplant with posttransplant cyclophosphamide. This chain's CDR3 is CASRLWWGDEQFF. The CDR3 nucleotides are TGTGCCAGCAGACTGTGGTGGGGGGATGAGCAGTTCTTC.